These 13 T cell receptor beta chains came from one sample sequenced in a study of blood T cell repertoires in COVID-19. The protocol was immunoSEQ multiplex PCR, while the TCRdb copy is restricted to in-frame clones and leaves out a portion. The table records tens of thousands of clones, roughly nine tenths of them present only once. Sample: peripheral blood. The source is a woman older than 75 with acute or convalescent COVID-19.

The table lists this clone with a count of one. This sequence joins TRBV6-5 and TRBJ1-5; D uncertain. Germline CDR1 reads MNHEY; CDR2 reads SVGAGI. The CDR3 runs to 13 residues. Between the trimmed V and J ends, which lost 6 bases and 0 bases, there was a span of 6 bases. CDR3 in amino acids: CASRAPSNQPQHF. Here the CDR3 DNA reads TGTGCCAGCAGGGCCCCTAGCAATCAGCCCCAGCATTTT.

For this clone: Sequence at one end of the junction differs from germline and may be a read error. This chain joins TRBV3-1 (or the pseudogene TRBV3-2) and TRBJ1-2; D gene unclear. The CDR3 extends over 12 amino acids. CDR1 and CDR2 from the germline V gene are LGHDT and YNNKEL (reference sequence). The DNA of the CDR3 is TGTGCCAGCAGCCAAGAGTGGGCAATAGTTTCCTTC. Residues: CASSQEWAIVSF.

The chain combines TRBV6-6 with TRBJ2-4, with 7 nucleotides matching TRBD2. The CDR3 consists of 14 residues. J was trimmed by 8 bases and V by 6 bases; bases with no gene match: 10. Germline CDR1 MNHNY, CDR2 SVGAGI (reference sequence). CDR3 coding DNA: TGTGCCAGCAGAAAAGCGGGGATGGGGGACATTCAGTACTTC. This encodes CASRKAGMGDIQYF.

This chain uses TRBV19 with TRBJ1-1; perhaps TRBD1 as D (6 bases). Germline lookup yields CDR1 LNHDA and CDR2 SQIVND (reference sequence). This CDR3 region has 15 residues. Trimming shortened V by 5 bases and J by 1 base, and 14 bases separated the two germline ends. The chain's CDR3 is CASSFTGLGNTEAFF. Written as DNA, the CDR3 is TGTGCCAGTAGTTTCACAGGGCTCGGGAACACTGAAGCTTTCTTT.

This clone was seen just once. V and J are TRBV27 and TRBJ2-5; 7 positions match TRBD1. The V gene's germline CDR1 is MNHEY and CDR2 SMNVEV (reference sequence). CDR3 length: 15 residues. With 10 bases clipped from V and 5 bases from J, the junction kept 16 bases outside the gene matches. The CDR3 nucleotides read TGTGCCACCAAGAAGCTAACAGGGGTTCGTGAGACCCAGTACTTC. Protein: CATKKLTGVRETQYF.

The chain uses TRBV24-1 and TRBJ2-1, with 9 bases that match TRBD1. This CDR3 spans 17 amino acids. V was clipped by 3 bases and J by 6 bases; unmatched bases: 11. From germline, CDR1 is KGHDR and CDR2 SFDVKD. This CDR3 reads CATSDIAGTGYGNEQFF. In nucleotides, the CDR3 is TGTGCCACCAGTGATATCGCCGGGACAGGGTATGGCAATGAGCAGTTCTTC.

The V and J genes are TRBV28 and TRBJ2-3, with D possibly TRBD2 on 6 matching bases. In germline, CDR1 is MDHEN, CDR2 SYDVKM. Trimming removed 4 bases from V and 5 bases from J, with 16 bases in between. This CDR3 has 15 amino acids. CDR3 loop: CASSYLAPGGDTQYF. CDR3 nucleotides: TGTGCCAGCAGTTACCTGGCCCCCGGGGGAGATACGCAGTATTTT.

This chain links TRBV5-1 with TRBJ1-4, with D possibly TRBD1 on 5 matching bases. Germline CDR1 SGHRS, CDR2 YFSETQ. The CDR3 consists of 15 residues. Trimming removed 4 bases at V and 7 bases at J, with 17 bases between. This CDR3 is CASSPGGGYGEKLFF. The DNA of the CDR3 is TGCGCCAGCAGCCCCGGGGGGGGATACGGTGAAAAACTGTTTTTT. The whole variable domain, filled in from reference TRBV5-1 and TRBJ1-4, reads KAGVTQTPRYLIKTRGQQVTLSCSPISGHRSVSWYQQTPGQGLQFLFEYFSETQRNKGNFPGRFSGRQFSNSRSEMNVSTLELGDSALYLCASSPGGGYGEKLFFGSGTQLSVL.

This sequence joins TRBV18 and TRBJ2-5, with a possible D match to TRBD2 (5 bases). V dropped 4 bases and J dropped 4 bases, with 13 bases sitting between them. Germline CDR1 reads KGHSH; CDR2 reads LQKENI. The CDR3 contains 14 residues. CDR3 bases: TGTGCCAGCTCACGATCCGGGGTAGGAGAGACCCAGTACTTC. This encodes CASSRSGVGETQYF. Supplemented by reference TRBV18 and TRBJ2-5, the full variable domain reads NAGVMQNPRHLVRRRGQEARLRCSPMKGHSHVYWYRQLPEEGLKFMVYLQKENIIDESGMPKERFSAEFPKEGPSILRIQQVVRGDSAAYFCASSRSGVGETQYFGPGTRLLVL.

The chain is built from TRBV19 and TRBJ2-1, with TRBD2 identical over 9 bases. Germline CDR1 and CDR2: LNHDA and SQIVND (reference sequence). The junction had 5 bases not matched to a gene; V was cut back by 2 bases and J by 6 bases. This CDR3 contains 15 residues. CDR3 coding DNA: TGTGCCAGTAGTATATGGGCGGGGGGGCGCAATGAGCAGTTCTTC. It codes for CASSIWAGGRNEQFF.

The chain employs TRBV6-5 and TRBJ1-2; TRBD1 might be the D (5 bases). Deletions cut 2 bases from V and 1 base from J, with 11 bases between. This CDR3 comprises 15 residues. The V gene's germline CDR1 is MNHEY and CDR2 SVGAGI. CDR3 protein: CASSYKTGFNYGYTF. The CDR3 coding sequence is TGTGCCAGCAGTTACAAAACAGGATTTAACTATGGCTACACCTTC.

The V gene is TRBV2, the J gene TRBJ2-7; unclear D gene. From germline, CDR1 is SNHLY and CDR2 FYNNEI. The CDR3 has 15 amino acids. V was trimmed by 3 bases and J by 0 bases, leaving 12 bases between them. CDR3 in DNA: TGTGCCAGCAGTGACGATTTTCTGAGCTCCTACGAGCAGTACTTC. It specifies CASSDDFLSSYEQYF.

This clone ranks as hyperexpanded. The chain links TRBV3-1 (or the pseudogene TRBV3-2) to TRBJ1-1; a weak D match, TRBD1 (5 bases). This CDR3 contains 16 residues. The germline CDR1 and CDR2 sequences are LGHDT and YNNKEL (reference sequence). The V end was cut by 1 base, the J end by 3 bases, with 15 bases between. The CDR3 here is CASSQGFRVVDTEAFF. CDR3 DNA: TGTGCCAGCAGCCAAGGCTTCAGGGTAGTCGACACTGAAGCTTTCTTT.